Following are 7 T cell receptor beta chains from one sample sequenced in a study of glioma-infiltrating T cells. Amplification of TCR alpha and beta CDR3 regions from RNA used iRepertoire nested multiplex PCR. One entry per CDR3 protein results from TCRdb running MiXCR on the multiplex PCR reads. The table lists about 410,000 distinct CDR3 sequences, less than 50% of them singletons. The sequenced sample was glioma tissue, nonneoplastic brain tissue, or PBMCs (not recorded which). Every receptor here comes from a human donor with low-grade glioma or glioblastoma, undergoing nonglioma brain surgery, or in good health (not recorded which).

Details on this clonotype: A read error may be the cause here, since a much bigger clone is one base away. This chain uses TRBV28 with TRBJ1-1, with TRBD1 matching over 7 bases. Germline CDR1 and CDR2: MDHEN and SYDVKM. The CDR3 sequence is 17 residues long. CDR3 region: CAISLFRGQGVRTEAFF. The CDR3 DNA reads TGTGCCATCAGTTTATTTCGAGGGCAGGGGGTAAGAACTGAAGCTTTCTTT.

This clonotype has a count of ten or more. The chain uses TRBV6-1 and TRBJ2-5; possible D gene TRBD2, 5 bases. The germline V gene encodes CDR1 MNHNS and CDR2 SASEGT. With 5 bases removed from V and 0 bases from J, the gap between germline ends came to 10 bases. The CDR3 is made up of 14 amino acids. In nucleotides, the CDR3 is TGTGCCAGCAGTCCACTTAGCGACCAAGAGACCCAGTACTTC. Its translation: CASSPLSDQETQYF.

This clonotype was observed at least ten times. This sequence joins TRBV6-2 or TRBV6-3 and TRBJ2-2, with a tentative D call TRBD2 (6 bases). Trimming took off 0 bases at V and 4 bases at J, with 18 bases between the two ends. Per the germline V gene, CDR1 is MNHEY and CDR2 is SVGEGT. The CDR3 runs 18 residues. This CDR3 reads CASSYSVGSAASTGELFF. For the CDR3, the DNA is TGTGCCAGCAGTTACTCGGTCGGGAGCGCGGCTTCCACCGGGGAGCTGTTTTTT.

This clonotype appeared a few times. This chain joins TRBV4-2 and TRBJ2-5; D perhaps matches TRBD1 (6 bases). The CDR3 runs to 16 residues. Germline V gene sequence: CDR1 LGHNA, CDR2 YNFKEQ. Trimming took off 1 base at V and 3 bases at J, with 15 bases between the two ends. CDR3 region: CASSQGPGTPKETQYF. The CDR3 DNA reads as TGTGCCAGCAGCCAAGGGCCAGGGACACCTAAAGAGACCCAGTACTTC.

This clonotype was picked up a small number of times. The rearrangement links TRBV3-1 to TRBJ1-1; TRBD1 matches at 10 bases. The CDR3 is made up of 15 amino acids. J was trimmed by 7 bases and V by 3 bases; bases with no gene match: 8. Per the germline V gene, CDR1 is LGHDT and CDR2 is YNNKEL (reference sequence). The CDR3 DNA reads TGTGCCAGCAGCCAGGGTGACAGGGGGCCGGTTGAAGCTTTCTTT. This codes for CASSQGDRGPVEAFF.

Notes on this clonotype: The germline gene is not matched at one end of the junction; a read error may be the cause. This rearrangement joins TRBV4-2 to TRBJ2-1, with D perhaps matching TRBD2 (6 bases). Germline V gene sequence: CDR1 LGHNA, CDR2 YNFKEQ. The length of the CDR3 is 17 residues. The DNA for the CDR3 is TGTGCCAGCAGCTCCTCCGGGAGTAGGATGGGATACAATGAGGAGTTCTTC. Residues: CASSSSGSRMGYNEEFF.

CDR3 sequence reads: CASSQSLWQYF. DNA of the CDR3: TGTGCCAGCAGTCAAAGCCTCTGGCAGTACTTC. The V and J genes are TRBV6-1 and TRBJ2-7; D ambiguous. The CDR3 extends over 11 amino acids. The V end was cut by 5 bases, the J end by 9 bases, with 11 bases between. CDR1 MNHNS and CDR2 SASEGT come from the germline V gene.